The present entry profiles one T cell receptor beta chain with its context. Antigen unknown. This specimen comes from a study of T cell responses to AZD1222 COVID-19 vaccine. The study, taken as a whole, reports: The breadth and depth of Spike-specific TCRs increased once two AZD1222 doses had been given. Donors were largely white British and mainly female; clonal diversity was possibly underestimated. All repertoire sampling was performed exclusively after the peak T cell response.

The V gene's germline CDR1 is LNHDA and CDR2 SQIVND (reference sequence). Trimming cost V 1 base and J 3 bases; bases outside gene matches: 8. This CDR3 comprises 16 residues. Generated by immunoSEQ multiplex PCR, the TCRdb table keeps only in-frame clones and is missing some. The table has roughly 80,000 clones, approximately 90% seen once; the top ten hold 11%. The material was peripheral blood, obtained 28 days after the second AZD1222 dose. The receptor's source is an adult who received the AZD1222 COVID-19 vaccine. The rearrangement joins TRBV19 to TRBJ2-7; 8 positions match TRBD2. The CDR3 is CASSIGTGRANYEQYF. The CDR3 DNA reads TGTGCCAGTAGTATAGGCACCGGGAGGGCCAACTACGAGCAGTACTTC.